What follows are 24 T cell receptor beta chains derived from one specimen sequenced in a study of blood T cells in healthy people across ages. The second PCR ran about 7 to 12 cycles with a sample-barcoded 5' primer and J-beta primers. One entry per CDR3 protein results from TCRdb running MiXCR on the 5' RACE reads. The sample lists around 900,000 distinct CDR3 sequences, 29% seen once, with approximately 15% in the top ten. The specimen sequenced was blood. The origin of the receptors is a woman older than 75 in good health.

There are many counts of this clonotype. The CDR3 region is CASSVGVAGGQETQYF. The CDR3 DNA is TGTGCCAGCAGCGTAGGGGTTGCGGGGGGGCAAGAGACCCAGTACTTC. The chain carries TRBV9 and TRBJ2-5; 9 nucleotides align to TRBD2. The CDR3 sequence is 16 residues long. Trimming took 0 bases from V and 2 from J; bases not matched to a gene: 5. The V gene's germline CDR1 is SGDLS and CDR2 YYNGEE.

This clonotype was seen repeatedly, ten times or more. Here the CDR3 reads CASSRSTVQETQYF. As DNA, the CDR3 is TGTGCCAGCAGCCGGAGCACAGTTCAAGAGACCCAGTACTTC. The genes are TRBV11-2 and TRBJ2-5; no clear D. This CDR3 region has 14 residues. Trimming left V 5 bases short and J 2 bases short, with 12 bases between. Germline-derived CDR1 and CDR2 are SGHAT and FQNNGV.

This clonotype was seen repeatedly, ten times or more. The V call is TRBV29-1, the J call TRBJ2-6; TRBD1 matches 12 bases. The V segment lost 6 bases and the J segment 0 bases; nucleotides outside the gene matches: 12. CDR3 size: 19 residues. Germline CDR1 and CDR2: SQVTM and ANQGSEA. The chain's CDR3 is CSVLKGQGAQVSGANVLTF. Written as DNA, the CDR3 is TGCAGCGTCCTAAAGGGACAGGGGGCGCAAGTCTCTGGGGCCAACGTCCTGACTTTC. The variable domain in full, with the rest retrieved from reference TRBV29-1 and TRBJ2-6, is SAVISQKPSRDICQRGTSLTIQCQVDSQVTMMFWYRQQPGQSLTLIATANQGSEATYESGFVIDKFPISRPNLTFSTLTVSNMSPEDSSIYLCSVLKGQGAQVSGANVLTFGAGSRLTVL.

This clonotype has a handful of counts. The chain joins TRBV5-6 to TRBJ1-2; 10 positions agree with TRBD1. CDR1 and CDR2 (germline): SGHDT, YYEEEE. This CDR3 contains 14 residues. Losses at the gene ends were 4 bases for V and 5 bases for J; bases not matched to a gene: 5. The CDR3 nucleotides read TGTGCCAGCAGCATAACGGGACAGGGGTATGGCTACACCTTC. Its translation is CASSITGQGYGYTF. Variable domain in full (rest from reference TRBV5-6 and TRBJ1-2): DAGVTQSPTHLIKTRGQQVTLRCSPKSGHDTVSWYQQALGQGPQFIFQYYEEEERQRGNFPDRFSGHQFPNYSSELNVNALLLGDSALYLCASSITGQGYGYTFGSGTRLTVV.

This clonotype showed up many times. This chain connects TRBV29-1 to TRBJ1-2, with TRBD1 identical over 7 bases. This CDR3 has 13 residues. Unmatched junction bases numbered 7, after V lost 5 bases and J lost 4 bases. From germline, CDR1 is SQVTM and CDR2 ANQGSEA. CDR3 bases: TGCAGCGTTCACAAAAGGGACAGCTATGGCTACACCTTC. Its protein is CSVHKRDSYGYTF.

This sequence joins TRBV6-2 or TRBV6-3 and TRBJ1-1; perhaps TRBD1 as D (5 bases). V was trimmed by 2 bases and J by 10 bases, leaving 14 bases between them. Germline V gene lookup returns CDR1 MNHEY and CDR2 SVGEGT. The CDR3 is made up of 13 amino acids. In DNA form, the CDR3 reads TGTGCCAGCAGTTACGGCGGGGCCCCGGTAGCTTTCTTT. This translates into CASSYGGAPVAFF.

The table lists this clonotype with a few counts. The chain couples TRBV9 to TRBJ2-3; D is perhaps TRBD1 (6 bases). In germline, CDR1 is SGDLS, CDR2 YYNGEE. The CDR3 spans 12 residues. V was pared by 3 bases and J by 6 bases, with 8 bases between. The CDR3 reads CASSADRDTQYF. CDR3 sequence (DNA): TGTGCCAGCAGCGCCGACAGGGATACGCAGTATTTT.

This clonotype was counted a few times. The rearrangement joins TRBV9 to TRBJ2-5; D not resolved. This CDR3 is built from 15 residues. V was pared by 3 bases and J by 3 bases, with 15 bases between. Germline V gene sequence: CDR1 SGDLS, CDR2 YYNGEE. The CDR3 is CASSADGSPKETQYF. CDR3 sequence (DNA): TGTGCCAGCAGCGCAGATGGCAGTCCGAAAGAGACCCAGTACTTC.

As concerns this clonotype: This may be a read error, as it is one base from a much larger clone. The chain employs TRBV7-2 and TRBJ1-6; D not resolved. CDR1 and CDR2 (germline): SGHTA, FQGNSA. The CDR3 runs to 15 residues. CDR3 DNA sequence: TGTGCCAGCAGCTTCCAACCCAACAGCAATTCACCCCGCCACTTT. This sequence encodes CASSFQPNSNSPRHF.

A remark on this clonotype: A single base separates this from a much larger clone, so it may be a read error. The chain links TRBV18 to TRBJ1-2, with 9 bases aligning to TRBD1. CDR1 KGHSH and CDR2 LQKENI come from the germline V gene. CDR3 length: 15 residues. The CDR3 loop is CVSSAGTGSNYGYTF. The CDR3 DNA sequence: TGTGTCAGCTCAGCCGGGACAGGGTCAAACTATGGCTACACCTTC.

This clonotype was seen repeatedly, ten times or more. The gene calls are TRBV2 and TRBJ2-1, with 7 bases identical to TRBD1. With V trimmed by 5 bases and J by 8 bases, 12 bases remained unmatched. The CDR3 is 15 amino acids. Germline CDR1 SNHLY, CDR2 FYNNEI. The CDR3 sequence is CASSRDRVLLYEQFF. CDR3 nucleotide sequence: TGTGCCAGCAGTCGTGACAGGGTTCTGTTATATGAGCAGTTCTTC.

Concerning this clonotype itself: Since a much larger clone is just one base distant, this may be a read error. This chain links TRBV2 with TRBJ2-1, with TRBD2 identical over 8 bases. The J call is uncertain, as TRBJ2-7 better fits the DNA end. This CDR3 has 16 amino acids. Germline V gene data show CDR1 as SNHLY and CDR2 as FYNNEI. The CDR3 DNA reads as TGTGCCAGCAGTACAAGTACCGGGACTAGATACAATGAGCAGTACTTC. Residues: CASSTSTGTRYNEQYF.

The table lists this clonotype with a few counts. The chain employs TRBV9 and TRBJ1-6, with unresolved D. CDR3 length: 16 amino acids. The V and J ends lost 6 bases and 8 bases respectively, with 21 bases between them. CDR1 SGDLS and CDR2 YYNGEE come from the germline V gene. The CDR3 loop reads CASNRGGGIVDSPLHF. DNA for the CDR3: TGTGCCAGCAATCGAGGCGGAGGGATAGTGGATTCACCCCTCCACTTT. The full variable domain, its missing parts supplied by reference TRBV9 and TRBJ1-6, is DSGVTQTPKHLITATGQRVTLRCSPRSGDLSVYWYQQSLDQGLQFLIQYYNGEERAKGNILERFSAQQFPDLHSELNLSSLELGDSALYFCASNRGGGIVDSPLHFGNGTRLTVT.

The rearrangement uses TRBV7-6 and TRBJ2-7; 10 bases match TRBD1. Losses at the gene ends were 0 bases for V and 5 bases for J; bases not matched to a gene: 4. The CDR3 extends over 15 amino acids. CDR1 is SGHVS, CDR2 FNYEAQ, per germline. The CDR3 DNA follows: TGTGCCAGCAGCTTAGCGGACAGGGGGACCCACGAGCAGTACTTC. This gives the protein CASSLADRGTHEQYF. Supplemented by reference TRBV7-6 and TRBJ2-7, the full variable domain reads GAGVSQSPRYKVTKRGQDVALRCDPISGHVSLYWYRQALGQGPEFLTYFNYEAQQDKSGLPNDRFSAERPEGSISTLTIQRTEQRDSAMYRCASSLADRGTHEQYFGPGTRLTVT.

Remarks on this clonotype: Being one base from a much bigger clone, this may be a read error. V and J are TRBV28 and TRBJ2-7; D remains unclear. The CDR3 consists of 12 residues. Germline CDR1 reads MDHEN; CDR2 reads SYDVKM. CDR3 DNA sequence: TGTGCCGGCAGTAATAAGACCTACGAGCAGTACTTC. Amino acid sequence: CAGSNKTYEQYF.

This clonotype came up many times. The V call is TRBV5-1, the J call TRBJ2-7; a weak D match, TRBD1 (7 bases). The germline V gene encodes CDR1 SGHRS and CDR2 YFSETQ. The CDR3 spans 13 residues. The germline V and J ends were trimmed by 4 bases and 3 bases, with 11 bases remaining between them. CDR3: CASSAGQNYEQYF. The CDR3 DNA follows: TGCGCCAGCAGCGCGGGACAGAACTACGAGCAGTACTTC.

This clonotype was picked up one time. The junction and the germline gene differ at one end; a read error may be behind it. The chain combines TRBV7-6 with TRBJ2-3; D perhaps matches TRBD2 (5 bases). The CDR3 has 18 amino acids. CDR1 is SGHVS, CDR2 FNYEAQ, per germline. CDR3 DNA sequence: TGTGCCTGCAGCTTAGGCCTACTAGGCACCTCTAGCACCGATACGCAGTATTTT. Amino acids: CACSLGLLGTSSTDTQYF.

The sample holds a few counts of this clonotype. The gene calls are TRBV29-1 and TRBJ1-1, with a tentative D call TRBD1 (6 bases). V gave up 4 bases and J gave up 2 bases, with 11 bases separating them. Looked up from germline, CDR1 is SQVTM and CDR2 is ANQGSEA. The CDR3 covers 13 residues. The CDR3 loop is CSVGQGSNTEAFF. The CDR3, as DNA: TGCAGCGTTGGGCAGGGGTCCAACACTGAAGCTTTCTTT.

The CDR3 DNA is TGTGCCAGCTCGGACACGGGCAGGGGAGGTACAGATACGCAGTATTTT. It specifies CASSDTGRGGTDTQYF. V usage is TRBV2 and J usage is TRBJ2-3; D may be TRBD1 or TRBD2 (6 bases each). Trimming stripped 8 bases from V and 3 bases from J, with 21 bases between. Germline lookup yields CDR1 SNHLY and CDR2 FYNNEI. The CDR3 loop spans 16 amino acids.

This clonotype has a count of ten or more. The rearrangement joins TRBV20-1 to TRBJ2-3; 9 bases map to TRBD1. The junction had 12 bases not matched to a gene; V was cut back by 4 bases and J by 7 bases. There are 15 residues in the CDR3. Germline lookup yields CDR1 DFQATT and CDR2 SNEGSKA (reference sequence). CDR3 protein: CSATSGTGSRNTQYF. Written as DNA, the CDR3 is TGCAGTGCTACCTCCGGGACAGGGAGTAGAAATACGCAGTATTTT.

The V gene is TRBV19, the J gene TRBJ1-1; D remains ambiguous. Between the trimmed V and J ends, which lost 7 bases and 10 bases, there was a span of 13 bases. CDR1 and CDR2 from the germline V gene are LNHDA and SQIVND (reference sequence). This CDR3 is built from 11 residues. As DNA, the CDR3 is TGTGCCAGTACTATGTATTTCGGAGCTTTCTTT. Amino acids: CASTMYFGAFF.

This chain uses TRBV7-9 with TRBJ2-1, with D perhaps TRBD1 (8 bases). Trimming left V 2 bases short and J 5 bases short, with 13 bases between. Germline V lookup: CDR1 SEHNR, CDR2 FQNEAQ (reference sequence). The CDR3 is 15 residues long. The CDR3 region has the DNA TGTGCCAGCAGCTTATACAGGGGGAGGGACAATGAGCAGTTCTTC. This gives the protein CASSLYRGRDNEQFF.

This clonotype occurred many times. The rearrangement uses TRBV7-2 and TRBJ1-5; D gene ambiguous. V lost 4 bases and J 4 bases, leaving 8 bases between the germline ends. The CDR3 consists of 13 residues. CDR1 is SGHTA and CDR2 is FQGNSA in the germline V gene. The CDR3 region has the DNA TGTGCCAGCAGCTCCATCTATAATCAGCCCCAGCATTTT. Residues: CASSSIYNQPQHF.

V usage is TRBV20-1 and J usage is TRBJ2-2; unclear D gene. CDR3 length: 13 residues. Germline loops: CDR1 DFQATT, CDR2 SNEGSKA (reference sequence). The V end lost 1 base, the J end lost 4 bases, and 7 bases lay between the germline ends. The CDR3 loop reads CSARGGSTGELFF. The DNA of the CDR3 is TGCAGTGCTAGAGGAGGAAGCACCGGGGAGCTGTTTTTT.